The clone carrying this TCR beta chain was observed a few times. This entry comes from a study of CD8+CD57+ T cells in acquired aplastic anemia. For the study at large: The mean DNA yield obtained from sorted CD4+ and CD8+ cells came to roughly 3.4 ug.

Germline V CDR1 and CDR2: KGHDR, SFDVKD. The J segment lost 4 bases and the V segment lost 7 bases, leaving 5 bases of the junction unmatched. This CDR3 is 15 amino acids long. Individuals selected for sequencing had exhibited CD8+CD57+ cell expansion on flow cytometry. Profiles of TCR beta VDJ and CDR3 were generated from a genomic DNA template. TCRdb itself ran the reads through MiXCR, one entry per CDR3 protein. The top ten clones hold approximately 2.9% of a sample with under 200,000 distinct CDR3 sequences, 40% to 55% of them seen once. Sequenced input: sorted CD4+, CD8+, or CD8+CD57+ T cells (not recorded which) from PBMCs. V is TRBV24-1 and J is TRBJ2-5; TRBD2 matches 13 bases. The receptor was derived from a human donor with aplastic anemia. This CDR3 is CATSTSGRAGETQYF. DNA for the CDR3: TGTGCCACCAGCACTAGCGGGAGGGCCGGAGAGACCCAGTACTTC.